The 16 T cell receptor beta chains presented below share a single source sample, sequenced in a study of tumor and adjacent non-tumor tissue in lung cancer. TCRbeta libraries were built with three rounds of nested PCR, modified from ARM-PCR. TCRdb reanalysed the multiplex PCR reads using MiXCR and keeps one entry per CDR3 protein. This table holds about 80,000 distinct CDR3 sequences, roughly 80% found once. No cell sorting was done before RNA was extracted from the tissue. Sequencing used lung tumor tissue. These receptors all stem from a woman aged 45-60 years with non-small cell lung cancer.

As regards this clonotype: The junction differs from germline at one of its ends, possibly a read error. V and J are TRBV4-2 and TRBJ2-3, with D possibly TRBD2 on 6 matching bases. The germline V gene has CDR1 LGHNA and CDR2 YNFKEQ. There are 17 residues in the CDR3. This chain's CDR3 is CVSSQERAGGSKDTQYF. The DNA for the CDR3 is TGTGTCAGCAGCCAAGAACGAGCGGGCGGATCCAAAGATACGCAGTATTTT.

The rearrangement joins TRBV5-6 to TRBJ2-1; no reliable D call. Germline CDR1 reads SGHDT; CDR2 reads YYEEEE. V was shortened by 8 bases and J by 4 bases, with 19 bases between the two germline ends. The CDR3 is made up of 15 amino acids. The CDR3 region has the DNA TGTGCCAGTCGTCCGAGTGGGAAGAGGTACAATGAGCAGTTCTTC. Translation gives CASRPSGKRYNEQFF.

This clonotype was seen ten or more times. The chain uses TRBV13 and TRBJ2-5, with D perhaps matching TRBD1 or TRBD2 (5 bases each). CDR1 and CDR2 from the germline V gene are PRHDT and FYEKMQ (reference sequence). V shed 0 bases and J shed 5 bases, with 13 bases lying between them. The CDR3 sequence is 15 residues long. The CDR3 spells CASSLGPGPQETQYF. In DNA form, the CDR3 reads TGTGCCAGCAGCTTAGGGCCGGGGCCACAGGAGACCCAGTACTTC.

Turning to this clonotype: One end of the junction varies from germline; a read error may be responsible. The rearrangement links TRBV29-1 to TRBJ2-5, with 10 bases identical to TRBD1. This CDR3 region has 18 residues. Germline CDR1 reads SQVTM; CDR2 reads ANQGSEA. The CDR3 is CGVEGDRGKLRNQETQYF. The DNA of the CDR3 is TGCGGCGTTGAAGGGGACAGGGGCAAACTGCGAAACCAAGAGACGCAGTACTTC.

This chain joins TRBV20-1 and TRBJ2-7; D gene unclear. V dropped 3 bases and J dropped 2 bases, with 17 bases sitting between them. CDR3 length: 15 residues. Germline values: CDR1 DFQATT, CDR2 SNEGSKA (reference sequence). CDR3 protein: CSARSIDRSPYEQYF. Written as DNA, the CDR3 is TGCAGTGCTAGGTCAATCGATCGATCCCCCTACGAGCAGTACTTC.

A note on this clonotype: At one of its ends the junction is not consistent with the germline gene, which may arise from a read error. The V call is TRBV19, the J call TRBJ1-4, with D perhaps TRBD1 (5 bases). CDR1 and CDR2 from the germline V gene are LNHDA and SQIVND (reference sequence). The CDR3 consists of 14 residues. This CDR3 reads CASSMTATNEKPFF. In DNA, the CDR3 is TGTGCCAGTAGTATGACAGCAACTAATGAAAAACCGTTTTTT.

The chain couples TRBV20-1 to TRBJ2-3; maybe TRBD2 (6 bases). This CDR3 contains 14 residues. The germline V gene has CDR1 DFQATT and CDR2 SNEGSKA (reference sequence). CDR3 sequence (DNA): TGCAAAGCTACCAGACTAGGAGACACAGATACGCAGTATTTT. Residues: CKATRLGDTDTQYF.

Worth noting for this clonotype: A much larger clone lies a single base off, so this may be a read error. This chain connects TRBV7-9 to TRBJ1-1; D possibly corresponds to TRBD1 (6 bases). CDR1 is SEHNR and CDR2 is FQNEAQ in the germline V gene (reference sequence). CDR3 length equals 15 residues. CDR3 bases: TGTGCCAGCAGCCCCACACAGGGAAGGAACGCTGAAGCTTTCTTT. Translation: CASSPTQGRNAEAFF.

In its sample, this clonotype was seen once. Because it lacks the conserved phenylalanine or tryptophan at the end, this CDR3 is likely a read error. The chain carries TRBV20-1 and TRBJ2-1; D possibly corresponds to TRBD1 (6 bases). This CDR3 has 16 amino acids. Germline V gene data show CDR1 as DFQATT and CDR2 as SNEGSKA (reference sequence). The CDR3 protein is CSVRKRTAMYYNEQFS. CDR3 nucleotide sequence: TGCAGTGTTAGAAAAAGGACAGCGATGTATTACAATGAGCAGTTCTCC.

On this clonotype: The final CDR3 position lacks the conserved phenylalanine or tryptophan, pointing to a likely read error. This chain joins TRBV12-3 or TRBV12-4 and TRBJ1-5; D gene unclear. V was pared by 5 bases and J by 3 bases, with 11 bases between. The CDR3 is 14 residues long. The chain's CDR3 is CASSQRNVNQPQHY. The CDR3 bases are TGTGCCAGCAGTCAACGGAACGTCAATCAGCCCCAGCATTAT.

Details on this clonotype: A junction boundary mismatches the germline segment, possibly from a read error. The J gene is TRBJ2-3, the V gene TRBV20-1, with 8 bases that match TRBD2. The length of the CDR3 is 14 residues. The germline CDR1 and CDR2 sequences are DFQATT and SNEGSKA (reference sequence). As DNA, the CDR3 is TGTAGTGCGGCTGGGACTAGTATGAGAGATACGCAGTATTTT. The encoded protein is CSAAGTSMRDTQYF.

Comment on this clonotype: A much larger clone sits a single nucleotide away, making a read error possible. The chain couples TRBV5-1 to TRBJ1-1; D not resolved. The CDR3 sequence is 15 residues long. Looked up from germline, CDR1 is SGHRS and CDR2 is YFSETQ. The CDR3 region is CASSFGDDPNTEVFF. For the CDR3, the DNA is TGCGCCAGCAGCTTCGGTGACGATCCTAACACTGAAGTTTTCTTT.

This clonotype has only one observation. An end of the junction differs from the germline gene, which may be a read error. The rearrangement links TRBV12-3 or TRBV12-4 to TRBJ1-2, with D unresolved. The CDR3 runs to 14 residues. The DNA for the CDR3 is TGTGCCAGCAGTCCGACAAAAAAGAACTATGGCTACGCCTTC. It is translated as CASSPTKKNYGYAF.

CDR3 residues: CARSQTGTGETQYF. The CDR3 DNA reads TGTGCCAGGAGCCAAACAGGGACGGGGGAGACCCAGTACTTC. This chain uses TRBV6-5 with TRBJ2-5; the D gene is possibly TRBD1 (6 bases). The length of the CDR3 is 14 residues. Germline lookup yields CDR1 MNHEY and CDR2 SVGAGI. V gave up 9 bases and J gave up 5 bases, with 19 bases separating them.

Note on this clonotype: The CDR3 end shows no conserved phenylalanine or tryptophan, and so a read error is likely. The chain employs TRBV6-1 and TRBJ2-3; possible D gene TRBD2, 5 bases. Germline CDR1 and CDR2: MNHNS and SASEGT. The CDR3 is 15 residues long. The CDR3 here is CASSESTPSTDMQYL. In nucleotides, the CDR3 is TGTGCCAGCAGTGAATCTACTCCTAGCACAGATATGCAGTATCTT.

Concerning this clonotype itself: An end of the junction does not agree with germline; a read error may underlie this. This rearrangement joins TRBV29-1 to TRBJ2-3, with D possibly called TRBD1 or TRBD2 (6 bases each). Germline V lookup: CDR1 SQVTM, CDR2 ANQGSEA. This CDR3 contains 14 residues. CDR3 in DNA: TGCAGCGTTGTGCGGAACGGGGGCACAGATAGGCAGTATTTT. It codes for CSVVRNGGTDRQYF.